A single sample is the source of the 27 T cell receptor beta chains below, sequenced in a study of control samples from healthy donors and cancer patients. Sequenced by immunoSEQ multiplex PCR; TCRdb stores in-frame clones only, minus some. The sample lists some 120,000 clones; approximately 87% were seen once. Sequencing input: blood. The receptors originated from a man in his sixties in good health.

V gene TRBV7-6 combines with J gene TRBJ2-2; D perhaps matches TRBD1 (7 bases). This CDR3 contains 15 residues. V dropped 6 bases and J dropped 4 bases, with 15 bases sitting between them. Germline CDR1 is SGHVS and CDR2 is FNYEAQ. CDR3 coding DNA: TGTGCCAGCAGTCGCCTCCAGGGGGGCACCGGGGAGCTGTTTTTT. Its translation is CASSRLQGGTGELFF.

As DNA, the CDR3 is TGCGCCAGCAGCCAAGATTGGACAGGGACAAGCACAGATACGCAGTATTTT. Its protein is CASSQDWTGTSTDTQYF. The V gene is TRBV4-1, the J gene TRBJ2-3; 8 bases align to TRBD1. The germline V gene has CDR1 MGHRA and CDR2 YSYEKL. The CDR3 contains 17 residues. V trimming: 0 bases; J trimming: 0 bases; junction bases outside the gene matches: 5.

V usage is TRBV4-2 and J usage is TRBJ1-6; D ambiguous. The CDR3 loop spans 17 amino acids. V lost 3 bases, J lost 5 bases, and 17 bases lay in between. Germline CDR1 LGHNA, CDR2 YNFKEQ. The DNA of the CDR3 is TGTGCCAGCAGCCAGATCCCCTCAGAGGCCAATAATTCACCCCTCCACTTT. Residues: CASSQIPSEANNSPLHF.

In regard to this clone: The sample contains more than one DNA sequence encoding this CDR3. V usage is TRBV3-1 (or the pseudogene TRBV3-2) and J usage is TRBJ1-3; D is uncertain. The CDR3 covers 14 residues. Trimming removed 1 base from V and 3 bases from J, with 7 bases in between. Germline V gives CDR1 LGHDT, CDR2 YNNKEL (reference sequence). CDR3 nucleotides: TGTGCCAGCAGCCAAGGGAGGGTTGGAAACACCATATATTTT. Its protein is CASSQGRVGNTIYF.

This chain uses TRBV12-3 or TRBV12-4 with TRBJ1-5, with 7 bases matching TRBD1. V lost 6 bases, J lost 4 bases, and 3 bases stayed unmatched. This CDR3 comprises 13 residues. The CDR3 sequence is CASSAGGNQPQHF. CDR3 nucleotides: TGTGCCAGCAGCGCAGGGGGAAATCAGCCCCAGCATTTT.

The rearrangement joins TRBV18 to TRBJ2-3; no clear D gene. CDR1 is KGHSH and CDR2 is LQKENI in the germline V gene. Trimming stripped 1 base from V and 2 bases from J, with 7 bases between. CDR3 length: 14 amino acids. The CDR3 reads CASSPQQSTDTQYF. DNA for the CDR3: TGTGCCAGCTCACCACAACAGTCCACAGATACGCAGTATTTT.

The chain has TRBV19 and TRBJ2-7; the match to TRBD1 covers 7 bases. This CDR3 has 14 residues. Looked up from germline, CDR1 is LNHDA and CDR2 is SQIVND (reference sequence). V trimming: 5 bases; J trimming: 3 bases; junction bases outside the gene matches: 7. The CDR3 nucleotides are TGTGCCAGTAGTGAAGACAGGGCGCGCTACGAGCAGTACTTC. This translates into CASSEDRARYEQYF.

V gene TRBV7-2 combines with J gene TRBJ1-4; D is uncertain. Germline assignment: CDR1 SGHTA and CDR2 FQGNSA. Trimming removed 1 base at V and 9 bases at J, with 3 bases between. The CDR3 contains 11 residues. The CDR3 DNA is TGTGCCAGCAGCTTAGGTCAAAAACTGTTTTTT. Amino acid sequence: CASSLGQKLFF. Combining the CDR3 with reference TRBV7-2 and TRBJ1-4 gives the whole variable domain GAGVSQSPSNKVTEKGKDVELRCDPISGHTALYWYRQSLGQGLEFLIYFQGNSAPDKSGLPSDRFSAERTGGSVSTLTIQRTQQEDSAVYLCASSLGQKLFFGSGTQLSVL.

The V call is TRBV9, the J call TRBJ1-3; D may be TRBD1 (5 bases). The length of the CDR3 is 16 residues. Germline V gene lookup returns CDR1 SGDLS and CDR2 YYNGEE. Between the trimmed V and J ends, which lost 0 bases and 0 bases, there was a span of 10 bases. The CDR3 region has the DNA TGTGCCAGCAGCGTAGTGGGGACCTACTCTGGAAACACCATATATTTT. Amino acid sequence: CASSVVGTYSGNTIYF.

The chain joins TRBV18 to TRBJ2-6, with D possibly TRBD1 on 5 matching bases. Germline-derived CDR1 and CDR2 are KGHSH and LQKENI. The CDR3 has 19 residues. The V and J ends lost 2 bases and 4 bases respectively, with 21 bases between them. CDR3 nucleotide sequence: TGTGCCAGCTCACCAGTCACTGGACAAACCCCACGCGGGGCCAACGTCCTGACTTTC. Its protein is CASSPVTGQTPRGANVLTF.

This chain uses TRBV7-9 with TRBJ2-7; D is possibly TRBD1 or TRBD2 (6 bases each). Germline V gene data show CDR1 as SEHNR and CDR2 as FQNEAQ (reference sequence). Trimming shortened V by 5 bases and J by 6 bases, and 23 bases separated the two germline ends. The CDR3 runs to 16 residues. CDR3 nucleotides: TGTGCCAGCAGCCTAGAAACGATCGGGGGCGCGATCGAGCAGTACTTC. It is translated as CASSLETIGGAIEQYF.

The chain is built from TRBV28 and TRBJ1-2; D is possibly TRBD1 (6 bases). The CDR3 length is 14 residues. From germline, CDR1 is MDHEN and CDR2 SYDVKM. V dropped 7 bases and J dropped 8 bases, with 20 bases sitting between them. CDR3 sequence: CASTPPGVGIGYTF. The DNA of the CDR3 is TGTGCCAGCACCCCGCCAGGGGTAGGGATCGGCTACACCTTC.

V and J are TRBV6-5 and TRBJ2-3, with D unclear. Germline V lookup: CDR1 MNHEY, CDR2 SVGAGI. The V end was cut by 2 bases, the J end by 4 bases, with 13 bases between. The CDR3 sequence is 15 residues long. The chain's CDR3 is CASSYGQVGPDTQYF. The CDR3 DNA sequence: TGTGCCAGCAGTTACGGCCAGGTTGGCCCAGATACGCAGTATTTT.

This chain uses TRBV6-4 with TRBJ1-1; TRBD1 matches at 9 bases. Germline V gives CDR1 MRHNA, CDR2 SNTAGT. The CDR3 spans 16 residues. The V gene end was trimmed by 6 bases and the J gene end by 2 bases; junction bases not matched to a gene: 10. CDR3 bases: TGTGCCAGCAGCTCAACAGGGGGCATTGGTAACACTGAAGCTTTCTTT. It specifies CASSSTGGIGNTEAFF.

This chain uses TRBV7-8 with TRBJ2-7; 8 bases are shared with TRBD1. Germline-derived CDR1 and CDR2 are SGHVS and FQNEAQ. The ends lost 5 bases at V and 0 bases at J; junction bases unmatched: 6. The CDR3 length is 15 residues. CDR3 nucleotide sequence: TGTGCCAGCAGCAACGGACAGGGTCCCTCCTACGAGCAGTACTTC. Amino acid sequence: CASSNGQGPSYEQYF. The full variable domain, with the rest looked up from reference TRBV7-8 and TRBJ2-7, is GAGVSQSPRYKVAKRGQDVALRCDPISGHVSLFWYQQALGQGPEFLTYFQNEAQLDKSGLPSDRFFAERPEGSVSTLKIQRTQQEDSAVYLCASSNGQGPSYEQYFGPGTRLTVT.

Only one count was recorded for this clone. This sequence joins TRBV7-3 and TRBJ2-5; TRBD2 might be the D (7 bases). V was clipped by 1 base and J by 0 bases, with 12 bases between them. This CDR3 is built from 16 residues. Germline CDR1 is SGHTA and CDR2 is FQGTGA. The CDR3 spells CASSLRGGGDQETQYF. The DNA for the CDR3 is TGTGCCAGCAGCTTAAGGGGCGGGGGCGACCAAGAGACCCAGTACTTC.

The gene calls are TRBV28 and TRBJ2-7; D is possibly TRBD1 (6 bases). Trimming left V 7 bases short and J 2 bases short, with 18 bases between. This CDR3 spans 15 amino acids. Germline CDR1 and CDR2: MDHEN and SYDVKM. CDR3 coding DNA: TGTGCCAGCAAATTTACCGGGACATCCACCTACGAGCAGTACTTC. Its protein is CASKFTGTSTYEQYF.

This chain links TRBV18 with TRBJ1-1; the D is unclear. Between the trimmed V and J ends, which lost 3 bases and 8 bases, there was a span of 16 bases. The CDR3 loop spans 14 amino acids. Germline CDR1 and CDR2: KGHSH and LQKENI. In DNA, the CDR3 is TGTGCCAGCTCACCGGGCAGGATGCACATAGAAGCTTTCTTT. Translating gives CASSPGRMHIEAFF.

This clone was observed a few times. The chain links TRBV7-2 to TRBJ2-2; D call uncertain. CDR3 size: 13 residues. V was clipped by 5 bases and J by 6 bases, with 10 bases between them. Germline lookup yields CDR1 SGHTA and CDR2 FQGNSA. CDR3 loop: CASSPSSAGELFF. The CDR3 bases are TGTGCCAGCAGCCCAAGCTCCGCCGGGGAGCTGTTTTTT.

This rearrangement joins TRBV7-2 to TRBJ2-3; D is perhaps TRBD1 (6 bases). V lost 1 base and J lost 1, with 15 bases in between. Germline CDR1 SGHTA, CDR2 FQGNSA. This CDR3 is built from 17 residues. DNA of the CDR3: TGTGCCAGCAGCTTAGGGGTAGGGGGTCGTGGCACAGATACGCAGTATTTT. The encoded protein is CASSLGVGGRGTDTQYF.

V gene TRBV7-9 combines with J gene TRBJ1-3; 10 bases match TRBD1. CDR1 SEHNR and CDR2 FQNEAQ come from the germline V gene (reference sequence). The V gene end was trimmed by 4 bases and the J gene end by 0 bases; junction bases not matched to a gene: 0. This CDR3 has 15 residues. DNA of the CDR3: TGTGCCAGCAGCTGGACAGGGGGCTCTGGAAACACCATATATTTT. Translating gives CASSWTGGSGNTIYF.

The J gene is TRBJ1-5, the V gene TRBV20-1; D perhaps matches TRBD1 (5 bases). Trimming removed 3 bases at V and 3 bases at J, with 12 bases between. The CDR3 spans 14 residues. Germline CDR1 is DFQATT and CDR2 is SNEGSKA (reference sequence). The CDR3 sequence: CSASPDSSNQPQHF. For the CDR3, the DNA is TGCAGTGCTAGTCCTGACAGCTCCAATCAGCCCCAGCATTTT.

The V call is TRBV5-1, the J call TRBJ2-7; tentative D call: TRBD1 (5 bases). Between the trimmed V and J ends, which lost 0 bases and 3 bases, there was a span of 10 bases. CDR3 length: 14 residues. The germline V gene has CDR1 SGHRS and CDR2 YFSETQ. CDR3 region: CASSLGGRVYEQYF. The CDR3 bases are TGCGCCAGCAGCTTGGGGGGCCGGGTCTACGAGCAGTACTTC.

This clone was seen a handful of times. In DNA, the CDR3 is TGTGCCAGTTATGGCCCGGGACAACTTAACTATGGCTACACCTTC. Translation: CASYGPGQLNYGYTF. The rearrangement uses TRBV2 and TRBJ1-2; a possible D gene is TRBD1 (6 bases). The CDR3 spans 15 residues. Germline CDR1 is SNHLY and CDR2 is FYNNEI. Trimming cost V 9 bases and J 1 base, with 18 bases left between them. Filled out from reference TRBV2 and TRBJ1-2, the complete variable domain reads EPEVTQTPSHQVTQMGQEVILRCVPISNHLYFYWYRQILGQKVEFLVSFYNNEISEKSEIFDDQFSVERPDGSNFTLKIRSTKLEDSAMYFCASYGPGQLNYGYTFGSGTRLTVV.

V and J are TRBV5-1 and TRBJ2-3; 9 bases agree with TRBD2. The ends lost 4 bases at V and 1 base at J; junction bases unmatched: 4. Germline CDR1 and CDR2: SGHRS and YFSETQ. The CDR3 is 15 amino acids. CDR3: CASSPSGDRTDTQYF. CDR3 DNA sequence: TGCGCCAGCAGCCCTAGCGGGGATCGCACAGATACGCAGTATTTT.

The chain joins TRBV27 to TRBJ1-4; maybe TRBD1 (5 bases). The germline V gene has CDR1 MNHEY and CDR2 SMNVEV (reference sequence). This CDR3 region has 15 residues. Trimming took 6 bases from V and 0 from J, leaving 11 bases between them. The CDR3 nucleotides read TGTGCCAGCAGGAGTTGGGGGGCAACTAATGAAAAACTGTTTTTT. Translating it yields CASRSWGATNEKLFF. The full variable domain, rest sourced from reference TRBV27 and TRBJ1-4, is EAQVTQNPRYLITVTGKKLTVTCSQNMNHEYMSWYRQDPGLGLRQIYYSMNVEVTDKGDVPEGYKVSRKEKRNFPLILESPSPNQTSLYFCASRSWGATNEKLFFGSGTQLSVL.

This clone has a single count. V and J are TRBV7-2 and TRBJ1-4, with 7 positions matching TRBD1. Trimming took 4 bases from V and 2 from J; bases not matched to a gene: 13. The germline V gene encodes CDR1 SGHTA and CDR2 FQGNSA. The CDR3 consists of 18 residues. The CDR3 loop reads CASSWWTGGWGTNEKLFF. Written as DNA, the CDR3 is TGTGCCAGCAGCTGGTGGACAGGAGGATGGGGCACTAATGAAAAACTGTTTTTT.